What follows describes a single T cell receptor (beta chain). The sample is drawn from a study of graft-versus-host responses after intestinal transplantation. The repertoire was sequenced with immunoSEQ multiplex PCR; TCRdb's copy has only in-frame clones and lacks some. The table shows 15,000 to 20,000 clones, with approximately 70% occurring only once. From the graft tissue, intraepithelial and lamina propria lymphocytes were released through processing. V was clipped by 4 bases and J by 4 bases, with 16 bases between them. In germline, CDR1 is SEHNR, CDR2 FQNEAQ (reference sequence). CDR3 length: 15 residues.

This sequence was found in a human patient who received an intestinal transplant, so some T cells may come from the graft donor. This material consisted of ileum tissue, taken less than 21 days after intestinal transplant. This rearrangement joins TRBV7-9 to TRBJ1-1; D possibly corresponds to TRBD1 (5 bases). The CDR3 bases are TGTGCCAGCAGCTCTACAATCGGGACTTTCACTGAAGCTTTCTTT. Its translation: CASSSTIGTFTEAFF.